This note documents a single T cell receptor (beta chain) sequence. Its antigen remains unknown. In germline, CDR1 is LNHNV, CDR2 YYDKDF (reference sequence). Trimming removed 1 base at V and 6 bases at J, with 12 bases between. This CDR3 region has 14 residues. MiXCR, run by TCRdb on the RT-PCR reads, gives a single entry per CDR3 protein. The table includes fewer than 4,500 distinct CDR3 sequences, approximately 84% detected once. The data were obtained in a study of yellow fever vaccine responses in identical twins. Whole-study findings and limits: Twins' vaccine T cell responses were reported to seem partly convergent and partly personalized.

The J gene is TRBJ1-1, the V gene TRBV15; D not certain. The input for sequencing was T cells from blood (PBMCs), unsorted or a sorted subset (not recorded which), taken before or after yellow fever vaccination (not recorded which). The TCR was taken from a woman younger than 30 who received the yellow fever vaccine. The CDR3 nucleotides read TGTGCCACCAGCAGAGTGGGTCGGGGTGCTGAAGCTTTCTTT. This sequence encodes CATSRVGRGAEAFF.